The 17 T cell receptor beta chains given below trace back to one sample, sequenced in a study of OX40 agonist ivuxolimab in advanced cancers. Data came from immunoSEQ multiplex PCR; TCRdb stores just in-frame clones and leaves some out. The repertoire has 44,000 or so clones, 75% to 85% of them found once; the top ten carry 1.5% to 2%. The sample was CD4+ or CD8+ T cells sorted from blood, taken in a trial of the OX40 agonist ivuxolimab. All receptors come from an adult with an advanced solid tumor such as melanoma, head and neck, liver or kidney cancer.

The V call is TRBV5-1, the J call TRBJ2-5; 12 positions agree with TRBD2. The ends lost 4 bases at V and 2 bases at J; junction bases unmatched: 6. This CDR3 region has 16 residues. Germline values: CDR1 SGHRS, CDR2 YFSETQ. The CDR3 DNA is TGCGCCAGCAGCACTGGAGGACTAGCGGGACAAGAGACCCAGTACTTC. It translates to CASSTGGLAGQETQYF.

This chain connects TRBV2 to TRBJ2-5; tentative D call: TRBD2 (5 bases). The CDR3 has 13 amino acids. Between the trimmed V and J ends, which lost 5 bases and 10 bases, there was a span of 17 bases. Germline values: CDR1 SNHLY, CDR2 FYNNEI. The CDR3 bases are TGTGCCAGCAGTACGATAAGGGAGAGTGGCCAGTACTTC. The encoded protein is CASSTIRESGQYF.

The chain employs TRBV19 and TRBJ1-5; no reliable D call. The V and J ends lost 4 bases and 4 bases respectively, with 11 bases between them. From germline, CDR1 is LNHDA and CDR2 SQIVND (reference sequence). The CDR3 loop spans 14 amino acids. The CDR3: CASSRPSRNQPQHF. As DNA, the CDR3 is TGTGCCAGTAGTAGACCTTCCCGTAATCAGCCCCAGCATTTT.

The rearrangement joins TRBV6-1 to TRBJ1-6; D perhaps matches TRBD1 (6 bases). The CDR3 contains 16 residues. Trimming cost V 0 bases and J 7 bases, with 13 bases left between them. Germline lookup yields CDR1 MNHNS and CDR2 SASEGT. The CDR3 sequence: CASSEAQGSGNSPLHF. The CDR3 DNA is TGTGCCAGCAGTGAAGCGCAGGGGTCGGGAAATTCACCCCTCCACTTT.

This rearrangement joins TRBV29-1 to TRBJ2-7; D possibly uses TRBD1 or TRBD2 (5 bases each). V dropped 1 base and J dropped 4 bases, with 14 bases sitting between them. The CDR3 has 14 amino acids. Germline values: CDR1 SQVTM, CDR2 ANQGSEA. This CDR3 reads CSVEATRGGYEQYF. As DNA, the CDR3 is TGCAGCGTTGAAGCCACGAGGGGCGGTTACGAGCAGTACTTC.

The V gene is TRBV7-2, the J gene TRBJ2-7, with D tentatively TRBD1 or TRBD2 (5 bases each). This CDR3 contains 16 residues. V lost 1 base and J lost 0, with 13 bases in between. CDR1 and CDR2 (germline): SGHTA, FQGNSA. CDR3 nucleotides: TGTGCCAGCAGCTTAGAGGGCAGGGCGGGCTCCTACGAGCAGTACTTC. Amino acid sequence: CASSLEGRAGSYEQYF.

The rearrangement links TRBV9 to TRBJ2-2, with 11 bases fitting TRBD2. The CDR3 has 19 amino acids. J was trimmed by 5 bases and V by 1 base; bases with no gene match: 13. Germline V gives CDR1 SGDLS, CDR2 YYNGEE. The CDR3 reads CASSVTPLLAGGVTGELFF. The CDR3 bases are TGTGCCAGCAGCGTAACCCCGCTTCTAGCGGGAGGAGTAACCGGGGAGCTGTTTTTT.

This chain links TRBV9 with TRBJ2-5; 7 bases are a match to TRBD2. V was clipped by 0 bases and J by 5 bases; unmatched bases: 4. This CDR3 has 14 amino acids. Germline CDR1 is SGDLS and CDR2 is YYNGEE. The CDR3, as DNA: TGTGCCAGCAGCGTAGCTGGGAGGGAGGAGACCCAGTACTTC. Protein: CASSVAGREETQYF. The whole variable domain, remainder taken from reference TRBV9 and TRBJ2-5, is DSGVTQTPKHLITATGQRVTLRCSPRSGDLSVYWYQQSLDQGLQFLIQYYNGEERAKGNILERFSAQQFPDLHSELNLSSLELGDSALYFCASSVAGREETQYFGPGTRLLVL.

This clone was seen only a few times. The chain is built from TRBV9 and TRBJ1-4; tentatively, D is TRBD1 (6 bases). The germline V gene has CDR1 SGDLS and CDR2 YYNGEE. V lost 0 bases and J 14 bases, leaving 23 bases between the germline ends. The CDR3 spans 16 residues. The CDR3 here is CASSVGLGGSGRDLFF. The CDR3 DNA reads TGTGCCAGCAGCGTAGGACTAGGGGGTTCGGGCAGAGATCTGTTTTTT.

The chain combines TRBV28 with TRBJ2-7, with 9 bases aligning to TRBD1. The trim removed 8 bases at V and 3 bases at J, leaving 11 bases unmatched. Germline V gene lookup returns CDR1 MDHEN and CDR2 SYDVKM. The CDR3 length is 15 residues. The CDR3 DNA sequence: TGTGCCAGCTGTAAGAGGGGACAGGGTATCTACGAGCAGTACTTC. The encoded protein is CASCKRGQGIYEQYF.

The V call is TRBV20-1, the J call TRBJ2-3; no clear D gene. Germline V gene sequence: CDR1 DFQATT, CDR2 SNEGSKA (reference sequence). This CDR3 has 11 amino acids. V gave up 4 bases and J gave up 7 bases, with 9 bases separating them. This CDR3 reads CSATRRHTQYF. CDR3 coding DNA: TGCAGTGCTACCCGGCGTCATACGCAGTATTTT.

The chain carries TRBV30 and TRBJ2-4, with 7 bases identical to TRBD2. This CDR3 is 16 amino acids long. Germline V CDR1 and CDR2: GTSNPN, SVGIG (reference sequence). J was trimmed by 2 bases and V by 0 bases; bases with no gene match: 7. CDR3 amino acids: CAWSVAAGETKNIQYF. CDR3 in DNA: TGTGCCTGGAGTGTAGCCGCGGGAGAAACCAAAAACATTCAGTACTTC. Variable domain in full (rest from reference TRBV30 and TRBJ2-4): SQTIHQWPATLVQPVGSPLSLECTVEGTSNPNLYWYRQAAGRGLQLLFYSVGIGQISSEVPQNLSASRPQDRQFILSSKKLLLSDSGFYLCAWSVAAGETKNIQYFGAGTRLSVL.

The J gene is TRBJ1-1, the V gene TRBV6-4; D possibly corresponds to TRBD1 (6 bases). Trimming took 6 bases from V and 10 from J, leaving 18 bases between them. Per germline, CDR1 MRHNA and CDR2 SNTAGT. The CDR3 is made up of 13 amino acids. The CDR3 reads CASSDRPAGVAFF. As DNA, the CDR3 is TGTGCCAGCAGCGACAGGCCTGCAGGGGTAGCTTTCTTT.

This clone was seen only a few times. This chain links TRBV4-3 with TRBJ2-2; 11 bases line up with TRBD2. This CDR3 is built from 15 residues. V shed 4 bases, J shed 4 bases, and the junction held 2 bases outside the gene matches. In germline, CDR1 is LGHNA, CDR2 YSLEER. The CDR3 spells CASSLGTSGTGELFF. The CDR3 DNA sequence: TGCGCCAGCAGCCTAGGGACTAGCGGCACCGGGGAGCTGTTTTTT.

The V call is TRBV6-5, the J call TRBJ2-3; the D is unclear. The ends were cut back, 2 bases at V and 2 bases at J, with 8 bases in the middle. CDR1 and CDR2 (germline): MNHEY, SVGAGI. This CDR3 contains 14 residues. CDR3 in DNA: TGTGCCAGCAGTTACAACGCAAACACAGATACGCAGTATTTT. Protein sequence: CASSYNANTDTQYF.

This clone appeared a few times. This chain connects TRBV28 to TRBJ1-2; D call uncertain. This CDR3 spans 12 amino acids. Germline assignment: CDR1 MDHEN and CDR2 SYDVKM. V lost 2 bases to trimming and J lost 4 bases, with 5 bases between them. Written as DNA, the CDR3 is TGTGCCAGCAGTTTAGCTGCCTATGGCTACACCTTC. Its translation: CASSLAAYGYTF.

The V and J genes are TRBV27 and TRBJ2-5, with no clear D. Trimming removed 6 bases from V and 5 bases from J, with 19 bases in between. Germline V gene sequence: CDR1 MNHEY, CDR2 SMNVEV (reference sequence). The CDR3 consists of 15 residues. CDR3 coding DNA: TGTGCCAGCAGCCGAAGGAGTTTTCCCCAGGAGACCCAGTACTTC. Its translation is CASSRRSFPQETQYF.